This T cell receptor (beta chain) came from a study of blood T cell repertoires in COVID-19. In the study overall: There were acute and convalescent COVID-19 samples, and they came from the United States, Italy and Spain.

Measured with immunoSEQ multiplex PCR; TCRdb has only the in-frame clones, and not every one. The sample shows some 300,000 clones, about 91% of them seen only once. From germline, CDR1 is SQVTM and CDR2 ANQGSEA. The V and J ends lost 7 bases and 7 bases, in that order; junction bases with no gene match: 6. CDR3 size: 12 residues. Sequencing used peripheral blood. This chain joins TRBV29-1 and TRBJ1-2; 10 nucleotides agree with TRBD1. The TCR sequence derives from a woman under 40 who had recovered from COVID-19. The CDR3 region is CSATDRGGGYTF. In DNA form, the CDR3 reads TGCAGCGCTACGGACAGGGGGGGTGGCTACACCTTC.